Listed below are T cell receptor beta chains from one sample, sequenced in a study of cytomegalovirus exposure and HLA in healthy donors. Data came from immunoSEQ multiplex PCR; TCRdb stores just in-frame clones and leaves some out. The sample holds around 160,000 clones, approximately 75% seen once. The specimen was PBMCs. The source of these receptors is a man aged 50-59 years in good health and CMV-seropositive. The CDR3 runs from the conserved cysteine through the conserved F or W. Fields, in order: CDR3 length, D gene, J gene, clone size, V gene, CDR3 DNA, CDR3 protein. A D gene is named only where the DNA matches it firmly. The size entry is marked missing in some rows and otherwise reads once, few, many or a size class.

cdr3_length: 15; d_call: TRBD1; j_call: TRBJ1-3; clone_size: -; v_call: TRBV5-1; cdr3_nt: TGCGCCAGCAGCTCCGGGACAGACTCTGGAAACACCATATATTTT; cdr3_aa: CASSSGTDSGNTIYF
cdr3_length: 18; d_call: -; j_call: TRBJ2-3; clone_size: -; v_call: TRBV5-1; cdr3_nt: TGCGCCAGCAGCTTGGCCGGGTTGGTGGCCACCAGCACAGATACGCAGTATTTT; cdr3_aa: CASSLAGLVATSTDTQYF
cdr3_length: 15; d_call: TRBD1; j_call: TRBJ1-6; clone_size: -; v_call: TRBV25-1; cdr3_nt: TGTGCCAGCTCATCCCCCGGGACAGGGTATTCACCCCTCCACTTT; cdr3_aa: CASSSPGTGYSPLHF
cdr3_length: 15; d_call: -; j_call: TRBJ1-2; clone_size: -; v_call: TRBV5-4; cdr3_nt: TGTGCCAGCAGCTTGCTGTGGGAGAGGCCGTATGGCTACACCTTC; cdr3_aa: CASSLLWERPYGYTF
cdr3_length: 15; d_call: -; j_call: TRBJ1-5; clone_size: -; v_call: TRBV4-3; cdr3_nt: TGCGCCAGCAGCCAAAGACACAGCGGAAATCAGCCCCAGCATTTT; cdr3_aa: CASSQRHSGNQPQHF
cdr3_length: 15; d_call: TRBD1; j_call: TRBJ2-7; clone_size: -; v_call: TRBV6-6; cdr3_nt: TGTGCCAGCAGTCCTACCGGGACAGGGGTGATTAGTGGGTACTTC; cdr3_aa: CASSPTGTGVISGYF
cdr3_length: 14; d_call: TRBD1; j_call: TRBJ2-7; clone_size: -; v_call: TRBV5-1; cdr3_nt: TGCGCCAGCAGCTTGCAGCAGGGGGCATACGAGCAGTACTTC; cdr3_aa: CASSLQQGAYEQYF
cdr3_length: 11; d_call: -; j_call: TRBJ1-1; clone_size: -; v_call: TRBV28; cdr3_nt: TGTGCCAGCAGTCGGAACACTGAAGCTTTCTTT; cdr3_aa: CASSRNTEAFF
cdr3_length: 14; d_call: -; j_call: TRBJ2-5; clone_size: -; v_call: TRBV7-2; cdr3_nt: TGTGCCAGCAGCTTATATCACAGGCAAGAGACCCAGTACTTC; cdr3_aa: CASSLYHRQETQYF
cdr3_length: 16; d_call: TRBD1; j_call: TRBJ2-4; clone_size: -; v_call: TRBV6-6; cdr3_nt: TGTGCCAGCAGTTACGACAGGGGGGGGGCCAAAAACATTCAGTACTTC; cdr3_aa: CASSYDRGGAKNIQYF
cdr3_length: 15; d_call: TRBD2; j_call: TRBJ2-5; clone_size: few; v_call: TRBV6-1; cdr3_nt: TGTGCCAGCAGTAACGGGCTAGCGGGAAGGGAGACCCAGTACTTC; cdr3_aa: CASSNGLAGRETQYF
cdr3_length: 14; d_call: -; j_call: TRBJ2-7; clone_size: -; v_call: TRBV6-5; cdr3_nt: TGTGCCAGCAGTTACTATGAGGGGGCCTACGAGCAGTACTTC; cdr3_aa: CASSYYEGAYEQYF
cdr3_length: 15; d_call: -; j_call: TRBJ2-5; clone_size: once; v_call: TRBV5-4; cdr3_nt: TGTGCCAGCACGTCGACAGGCGCGTACCAAGAGACCCAGTACTTC; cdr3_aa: CASTSTGAYQETQYF
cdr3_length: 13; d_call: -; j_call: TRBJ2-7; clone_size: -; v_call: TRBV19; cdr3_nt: TGTGCCAGTAGTATAGTTGGAGGGGCCGAGCAGTACTTC; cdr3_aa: CASSIVGGAEQYF
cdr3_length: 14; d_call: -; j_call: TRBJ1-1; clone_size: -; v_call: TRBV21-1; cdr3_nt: TGTGCCAGCAAGGGGCCCTGGAGGGACACTGAAGCTTTCTTT; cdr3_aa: CASKGPWRDTEAFF
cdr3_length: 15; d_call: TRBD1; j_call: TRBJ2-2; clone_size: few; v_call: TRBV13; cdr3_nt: TGTGCCAGCAGCAAAGGGACAGCGAACACCGGGGAGCTGTTTTTT; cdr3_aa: CASSKGTANTGELFF
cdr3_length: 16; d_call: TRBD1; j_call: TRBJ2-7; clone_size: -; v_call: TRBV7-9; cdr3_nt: TGTGCCAGCAGCCATACAGGGGGCATCTCCCGCTACGAGCAGTACTTC; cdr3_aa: CASSHTGGISRYEQYF
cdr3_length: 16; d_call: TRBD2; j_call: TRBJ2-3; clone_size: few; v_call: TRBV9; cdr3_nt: TGTGCCAGCAGCACCTCTAGCGGGGGGGCCAGGGATACGCAGTATTTT; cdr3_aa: CASSTSSGGARDTQYF
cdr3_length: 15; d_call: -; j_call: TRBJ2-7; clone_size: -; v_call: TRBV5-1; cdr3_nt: TGCGCCAGCAGACAACAGGGAAGCAAGCCCTACGAGCAGTACTTC; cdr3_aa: CASRQQGSKPYEQYF
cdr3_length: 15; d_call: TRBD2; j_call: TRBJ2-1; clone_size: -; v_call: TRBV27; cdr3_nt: TGTGCCAGCAGTTTAGCGGCTAGCGGATACAATGAGCAGTTCTTC; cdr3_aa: CASSLAASGYNEQFF
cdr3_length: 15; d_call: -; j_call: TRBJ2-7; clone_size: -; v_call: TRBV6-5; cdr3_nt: TGTGCCAGCAGTCTTACGGGGACTGCCGTCCACGAGCAGTACTTC; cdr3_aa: CASSLTGTAVHEQYF
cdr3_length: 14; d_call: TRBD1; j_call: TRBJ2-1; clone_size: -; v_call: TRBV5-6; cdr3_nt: TGTGCCAGCAGCTTGGGACAGGGGTTTAGGGAGCAGTTCTTC; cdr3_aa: CASSLGQGFREQFF
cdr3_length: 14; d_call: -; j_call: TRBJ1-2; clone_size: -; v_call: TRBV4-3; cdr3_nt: TGCGCCAGCAGCCAAGAGGGAGGGGCGGATGGCTACACCTTC; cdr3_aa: CASSQEGGADGYTF
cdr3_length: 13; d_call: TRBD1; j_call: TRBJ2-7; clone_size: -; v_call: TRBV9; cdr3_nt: TGTGCCAGCTTCTGGCAGGGGGCTTACGAGCAGTACTTC; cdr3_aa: CASFWQGAYEQYF
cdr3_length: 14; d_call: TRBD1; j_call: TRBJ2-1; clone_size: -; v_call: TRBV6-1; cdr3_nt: TGTGCCAGCACAGGGACAGGGGGCTTTAATGAGCAGTTCTTC; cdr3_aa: CASTGTGGFNEQFF
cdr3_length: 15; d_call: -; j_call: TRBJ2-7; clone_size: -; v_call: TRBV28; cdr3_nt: TGTGCCAGCAGTTTAGAGGAGCGGGTCTCCTACGAGCAGTACTTC; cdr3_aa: CASSLEERVSYEQYF
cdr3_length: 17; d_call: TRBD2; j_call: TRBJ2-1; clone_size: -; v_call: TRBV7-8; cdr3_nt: TGTGCCAGCAGCTCCCGGAAGACTAGCGGGGCCTACAATGAGCAGTTCTTC; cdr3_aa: CASSSRKTSGAYNEQFF
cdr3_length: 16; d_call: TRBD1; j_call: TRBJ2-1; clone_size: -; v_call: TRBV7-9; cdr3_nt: TGTGCCAGCTCAACACCCCGGGACAGGGGGTGGGTTGAGCAGTTCTTC; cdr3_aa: CASSTPRDRGWVEQFF
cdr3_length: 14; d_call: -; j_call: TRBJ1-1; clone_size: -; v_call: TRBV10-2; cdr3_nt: TGCGCCAGCAGTTTTCCGGGACAGAACACTGAAGCTTTCTTT; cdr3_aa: CASSFPGQNTEAFF
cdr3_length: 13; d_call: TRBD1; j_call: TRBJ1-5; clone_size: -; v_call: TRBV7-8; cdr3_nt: TGTGCCAGCACCGAGGGGGCGCATCAGCCCCAGCATTTT; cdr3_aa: CASTEGAHQPQHF
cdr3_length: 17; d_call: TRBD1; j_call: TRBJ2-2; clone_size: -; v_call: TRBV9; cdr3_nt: TGTGCCAGCAGCGTAGCTCCTGACAGGGCTGGGTCCGGGGAGCTGTTTTTT; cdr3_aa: CASSVAPDRAGSGELFF
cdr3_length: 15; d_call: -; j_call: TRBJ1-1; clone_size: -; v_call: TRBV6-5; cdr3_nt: TGTGCCAGCAGTTACACCCGGGAAAGTTCCACTGAAGCTTTCTTT; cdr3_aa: CASSYTRESSTEAFF
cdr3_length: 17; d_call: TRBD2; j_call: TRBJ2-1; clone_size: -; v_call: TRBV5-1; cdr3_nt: TGCGCCAGCAGCCCTATGGGACTAGCGGGGCCCCACAATGAGCAGTTCTTC; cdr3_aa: CASSPMGLAGPHNEQFF
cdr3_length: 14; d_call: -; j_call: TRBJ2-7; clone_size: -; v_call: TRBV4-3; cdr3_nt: TGCGCCAGCAGCCAATTCAGGGGCTACTACGAGCAGTACTTC; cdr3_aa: CASSQFRGYYEQYF
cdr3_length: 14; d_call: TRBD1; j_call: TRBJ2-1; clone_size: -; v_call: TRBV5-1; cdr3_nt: TGCGCCAGCAGCTTGGCACAGGGGTTCAATGAGCAGTTCTTC; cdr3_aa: CASSLAQGFNEQFF
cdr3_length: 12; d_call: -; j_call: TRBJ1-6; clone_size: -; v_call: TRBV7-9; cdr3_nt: TGTGCCAGCAGCGAACAGGGATTTCCCCTCCACTTT; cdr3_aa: CASSEQGFPLHF
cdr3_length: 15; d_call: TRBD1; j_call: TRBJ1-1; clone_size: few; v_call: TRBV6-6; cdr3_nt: TGTGCCAGCAGTTACAGAGGACAGGGGAAAACTGAAGCTTTCTTT; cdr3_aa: CASSYRGQGKTEAFF
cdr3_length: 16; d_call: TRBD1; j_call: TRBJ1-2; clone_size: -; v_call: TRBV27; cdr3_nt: TGTGCCAGCAGTTTATCGACAGGGGGGATCTCGCGTGGCTACACCTTC; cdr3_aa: CASSLSTGGISRGYTF
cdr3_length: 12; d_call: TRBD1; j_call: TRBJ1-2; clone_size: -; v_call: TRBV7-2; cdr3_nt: TGTGCCAGCAGCCAGGGGGCGCGTGGCTACACCTTC; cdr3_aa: CASSQGARGYTF
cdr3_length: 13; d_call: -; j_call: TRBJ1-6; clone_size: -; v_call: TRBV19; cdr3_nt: TGTGCCAGTAGGGGGAGATTGAATTCACCCCTCCACTTT; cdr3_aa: CASRGRLNSPLHF
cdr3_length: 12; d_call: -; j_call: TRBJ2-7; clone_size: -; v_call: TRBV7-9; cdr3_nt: TGTGCCAGCAGCTTAGCAGCTTACGAGCAGTACTTC; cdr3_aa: CASSLAAYEQYF
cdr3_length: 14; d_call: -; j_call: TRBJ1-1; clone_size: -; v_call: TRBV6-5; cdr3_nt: TGTGCCAGCAGTTACTCGACACAGAGTGCTGAAGCTTTCTTT; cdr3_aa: CASSYSTQSAEAFF
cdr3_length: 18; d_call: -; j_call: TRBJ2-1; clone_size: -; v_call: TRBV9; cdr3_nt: TGTGCCAGCAGCGTAGACCTCCGTGCGGGGAATTCCTACAATGAGCAGTTCTTC; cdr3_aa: CASSVDLRAGNSYNEQFF
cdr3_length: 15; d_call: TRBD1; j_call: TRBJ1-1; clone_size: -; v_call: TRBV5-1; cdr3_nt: TGCGCCAGCAGCCCACGACAGGGGGAAGCTACTGAAGCTTTCTTT; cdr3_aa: CASSPRQGEATEAFF
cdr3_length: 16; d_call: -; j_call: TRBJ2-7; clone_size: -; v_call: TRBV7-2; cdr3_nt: TGTGCCAGCAGCTCCCCCGAAACAGGATTCTCCTACGAGCAGTACTTC; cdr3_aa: CASSSPETGFSYEQYF
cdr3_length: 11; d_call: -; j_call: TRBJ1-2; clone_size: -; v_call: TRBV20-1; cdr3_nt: TGCAGTGCGTATGGACAGCCTCTACTCACCTTC; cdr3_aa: CSAYGQPLLTF
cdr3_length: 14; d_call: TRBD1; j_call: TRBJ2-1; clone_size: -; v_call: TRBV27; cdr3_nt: TGTGCCAGCAGTTTACGGACAGGGTCCTATGAGCAGTTCTTC; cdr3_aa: CASSLRTGSYEQFF
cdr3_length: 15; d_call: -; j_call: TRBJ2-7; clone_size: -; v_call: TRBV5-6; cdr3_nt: TGTGCCAGCAGCTTGGGATCAGGGGAGGGCTACGAGCAGTACTTC; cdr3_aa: CASSLGSGEGYEQYF
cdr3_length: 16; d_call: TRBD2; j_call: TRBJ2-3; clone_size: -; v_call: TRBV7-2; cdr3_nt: TGTGCCAGCAGCGAGACTAGCGGGGTTGGCACAGATACGCAGTATTTT; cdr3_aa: CASSETSGVGTDTQYF
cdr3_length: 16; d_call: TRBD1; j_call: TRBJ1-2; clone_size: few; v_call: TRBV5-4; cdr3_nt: TGTGCCAGCAGGGTGACAGGGGGCCCCCCTAACTATGGCTACACCTTC; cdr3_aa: CASRVTGGPPNYGYTF
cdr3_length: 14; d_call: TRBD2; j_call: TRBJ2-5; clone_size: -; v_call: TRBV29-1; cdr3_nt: TGCAGCGCAAGTAAAGGGACTATCGGTGAGACCCAGTACTTC; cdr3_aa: CSASKGTIGETQYF
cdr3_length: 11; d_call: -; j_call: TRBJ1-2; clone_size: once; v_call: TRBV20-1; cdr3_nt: TGCAGCGCTTGGAGGGGTGATGGCTACACCTTC; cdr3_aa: CSAWRGDGYTF
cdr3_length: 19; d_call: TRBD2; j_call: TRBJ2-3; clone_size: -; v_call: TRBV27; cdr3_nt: TGCGCCAGCAGTCTTCACCCTACTAGCGGGGGCGTCCACACAGATACGCAGTATTTT; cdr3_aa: CASSLHPTSGGVHTDTQYF
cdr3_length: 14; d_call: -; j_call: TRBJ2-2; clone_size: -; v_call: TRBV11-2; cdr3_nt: TGTGCCAGCAGCCCTGGCCCCAACACCGGGGAGCTGTTTTTT; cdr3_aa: CASSPGPNTGELFF
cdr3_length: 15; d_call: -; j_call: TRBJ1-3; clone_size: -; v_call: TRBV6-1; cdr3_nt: TGTGCCAGCACTCCGGGACATTCTGCTGCTAACACCATATATTTT; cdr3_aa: CASTPGHSAANTIYF
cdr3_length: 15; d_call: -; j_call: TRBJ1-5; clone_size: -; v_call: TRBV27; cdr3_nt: TGTGCCAGCGGTTGGCAGGTCAATAGCAATCAGCCCCAGCATTTT; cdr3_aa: CASGWQVNSNQPQHF
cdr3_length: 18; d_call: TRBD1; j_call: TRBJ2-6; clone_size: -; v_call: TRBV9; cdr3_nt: TGTGCCAGCAGCTTGGGACAGGGGGGGATAGTAGGGGCCAACGTCCTGACTTTC; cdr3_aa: CASSLGQGGIVGANVLTF
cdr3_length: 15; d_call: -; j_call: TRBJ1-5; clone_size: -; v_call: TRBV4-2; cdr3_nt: TGTGCCAGCAGCCAAGAATTGACAGGCAATCAGCCCCAGCATTTT; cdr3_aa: CASSQELTGNQPQHF
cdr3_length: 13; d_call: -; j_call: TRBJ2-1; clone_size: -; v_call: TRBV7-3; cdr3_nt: TGTGCCAGCAGCTTACCCGACAGAAGAGAGCAGTTCTTC; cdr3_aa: CASSLPDRREQFF